This paragraph reports one TCR beta chain. V lost 5 bases to trimming and J lost 6 bases, with 9 bases between them. The CDR3 sequence is 12 residues long. Per germline, CDR1 SGDLS and CDR2 YYNGEE. With random hexamers, 0.5 to 1 ug RNA was reverse transcribed. An immunoSEQ multiplex PCR amplified TCR beta CDR3 over 54 Vbeta and 13 Jbeta. TCRdb analysed the immunoSEQ multiplex PCR reads with MiXCR anew, one entry per CDR3 protein. The sample has approximately 200,000 distinct CDR3 sequences, roughly 94% seen once. The data are from a study of CD8 T cells in Susac syndrome. The multiple sclerosis controls, all treatment-naive patients, had relapsing-remitting disease that was stable or active. TEMRA cells were enriched by FACS, while CD8+ and CD4+ T cells were obtained through a negative isolation that was performed magnetically.

The sequence derives from a human donor with multiple sclerosis. Sequencing was done on a sample of CD4+ T cells from PBMCs. This sequence joins TRBV9 and TRBJ2-1; D gene uncertain. CDR3: CASSGAVNEQFF. CDR3 coding DNA: TGTGCCAGCAGTGGAGCCGTCAATGAGCAGTTCTTC.